Listed below are T cell receptor beta chains from one sample, sequenced in a study of blood T cell repertoires in COVID-19. Some clones are missing from TCRdb's copy, which holds only in-frame ones; the method was immunoSEQ multiplex PCR. The table lists about 270,000 clones, 70% to 90% of them singletons. Sequencing input: PBMCs or T cells enriched from blood (not recorded which). The receptors shown here come from a woman in her twenties or thirties with acute COVID-19. Both conserved end residues are part of each CDR3. A D gene is named only where the DNA matches it firmly. Expanded clones are given a class, and other clones once, few, many or no size at all.

j_call: TRBJ2-7; d_call: TRBD1; v_call: TRBV15; clone_size: -; cdr3_nt: TGTGCCACCAGCAGAGACAAACGTCCAGGGGGAGACCTCTACGAGCAGTACTTC; cdr3_aa: CATSRDKRPGGDLYEQYF
j_call: TRBJ1-1; d_call: TRBD1; v_call: TRBV14; clone_size: -; cdr3_nt: TGTGCCAGCAGCCAAGGATACAGGGGATCCGACACTGAAGCTTTCTTT; cdr3_aa: CASSQGYRGSDTEAFF
j_call: TRBJ2-1; d_call: TRBD2; v_call: TRBV18; clone_size: -; cdr3_nt: TGTGCCAGCTCACCTCTAGCGGGATCCTACAATGAGCAGTTCTTC; cdr3_aa: CASSPLAGSYNEQFF
j_call: TRBJ1-3; d_call: -; v_call: TRBV7-9; clone_size: -; cdr3_nt: TGTGCCAGCTCCCGAGAGGGAATTGGAAACACCATATATTTT; cdr3_aa: CASSREGIGNTIYF
j_call: TRBJ1-5; d_call: -; v_call: TRBV21-1; clone_size: once; cdr3_nt: TGTGCCAGCAGCAGGCCCGGGGAGGGCAATCAGCCCCAGCATTTT; cdr3_aa: CASSRPGEGNQPQHF
j_call: TRBJ2-2; d_call: TRBD2; v_call: TRBV18; clone_size: once; cdr3_nt: TGTGCCAGCTCACCACCGAGTAGCGGGAGTATCACCGGGGAGCTGTTTTTT; cdr3_aa: CASSPPSSGSITGELFF
j_call: TRBJ2-7; d_call: -; v_call: TRBV29-1; clone_size: many; cdr3_nt: TGCAGCGTTGGTTCCAGCTACGAGCAGTACTTC; cdr3_aa: CSVGSSYEQYF
j_call: TRBJ2-5; d_call: -; v_call: TRBV5-4; clone_size: -; cdr3_nt: TGTGCCAGCAGCTTGGCCAGGGACACCCAAGAGACCCAGTACTTC; cdr3_aa: CASSLARDTQETQYF
j_call: TRBJ2-7; d_call: -; v_call: TRBV5-8; clone_size: -; cdr3_nt: TGTGCCAGCAGCTTGGTGGAGGTCCACGAGCAGTACTTC; cdr3_aa: CASSLVEVHEQYF
j_call: TRBJ1-6; d_call: TRBD1; v_call: TRBV19; clone_size: -; cdr3_nt: TGTGCCAGTAGTACAACAGGGGATTCACCCCTCCACTTT; cdr3_aa: CASSTTGDSPLHF
j_call: TRBJ1-5; d_call: -; v_call: TRBV27; clone_size: -; cdr3_nt: TGTGCCAGCAGTTCCAGGGGAGAGGGAAATCAGCCCCAGCATTTT; cdr3_aa: CASSSRGEGNQPQHF
j_call: TRBJ1-5; d_call: -; v_call: TRBV14; clone_size: -; cdr3_nt: TGTGCCAGCAGCCAAGTCCTCTGGGAGAGCAATCAGCCCCAGCATTTT; cdr3_aa: CASSQVLWESNQPQHF
j_call: TRBJ2-1; d_call: TRBD1; v_call: TRBV24-1; clone_size: -; cdr3_nt: TGTGCCACCAGGGAACGGCAGGGGGCCAATGAGCAGTTCTTC; cdr3_aa: CATRERQGANEQFF
j_call: TRBJ2-3; d_call: TRBD2; v_call: TRBV7-3; clone_size: -; cdr3_nt: TGTGCCAGCAGCGCGGGACTAGCGGGAGTACCAGATACGCAGTATTTT; cdr3_aa: CASSAGLAGVPDTQYF
j_call: TRBJ2-2; d_call: TRBD2; v_call: TRBV30; clone_size: once; cdr3_nt: TGTGCCTTCAGACTAGCGGGAGAGCTCGCGAACACCGGGGAGCTGTTTTTT; cdr3_aa: CAFRLAGELANTGELFF
j_call: TRBJ2-1; d_call: TRBD2; v_call: TRBV18; clone_size: -; cdr3_nt: TGTGCCAGCTCACGCCAGCGGGAGGGGAATGAGCAGTTCTTC; cdr3_aa: CASSRQREGNEQFF
j_call: TRBJ2-1; d_call: TRBD2; v_call: TRBV3-1/TRBV3-2; clone_size: -; cdr3_nt: TGTGCCAGCAGCCCATCGGGACTAGCGGCCAATGAGCAGTTCTTC; cdr3_aa: CASSPSGLAANEQFF
j_call: TRBJ2-7; d_call: TRBD1; v_call: TRBV28; clone_size: -; cdr3_nt: TGTGCCAGCAGTCTAACGGGACAGGGCGTCGACGAGCAGTACTTC; cdr3_aa: CASSLTGQGVDEQYF
j_call: TRBJ1-1; d_call: TRBD1; v_call: TRBV6-5; clone_size: once; cdr3_nt: TGTGCCAGCAGTTACGGGACAGGGAGCGTGAACACTGAAGCTTTCTTT; cdr3_aa: CASSYGTGSVNTEAFF
j_call: TRBJ1-5; d_call: TRBD1; v_call: TRBV6-2/TRBV6-3; clone_size: -; cdr3_nt: TGTGCCAGCAGCTCCCCGGGACAGCCCAATCAGCCCCAGCATTTT; cdr3_aa: CASSSPGQPNQPQHF
j_call: TRBJ1-4; d_call: -; v_call: TRBV28; clone_size: -; cdr3_nt: TGTGCCAGCAGTTTGTTAGGGAGTGAAAAACTGTTTTTT; cdr3_aa: CASSLLGSEKLFF
j_call: TRBJ1-1; d_call: TRBD1; v_call: TRBV19; clone_size: -; cdr3_nt: TGTGCCAGTAGTATAGACCCAGGGGGCTGGGACACTGAAGCTTTCTTT; cdr3_aa: CASSIDPGGWDTEAFF
j_call: TRBJ2-7; d_call: TRBD1; v_call: TRBV10-2; clone_size: -; cdr3_nt: TGCGCCAGCAGTGAGTCGACCAGGGGGCTCTCCTACGAGCAGTACTTC; cdr3_aa: CASSESTRGLSYEQYF
j_call: TRBJ1-1; d_call: TRBD1; v_call: TRBV10-3; clone_size: once; cdr3_nt: TGTGCCATCAGTGAACAGGGGGGTCGCAGCACTGAAGCTTTCTTT; cdr3_aa: CAISEQGGRSTEAFF
j_call: TRBJ2-1; d_call: -; v_call: TRBV4-1; clone_size: -; cdr3_nt: TGCGCCAGCAGCCAATCCATGGTTCAACAAACAGGCTCCTACAATGAGCAGTTCTTC; cdr3_aa: CASSQSMVQQTGSYNEQFF
j_call: TRBJ1-1; d_call: -; v_call: TRBV27; clone_size: -; cdr3_nt: TGTGCCAGCAGGCCGACAGGGAACACTGAAGCTTTCTTT; cdr3_aa: CASRPTGNTEAFF
j_call: TRBJ2-1; d_call: TRBD2; v_call: TRBV9; clone_size: -; cdr3_nt: TGTGCCAGCAGCGCGATATTAGCGGGCGGAAACTCCTACAATGAGCAGTTCTTC; cdr3_aa: CASSAILAGGNSYNEQFF
j_call: TRBJ2-3; d_call: -; v_call: TRBV11-2; clone_size: -; cdr3_nt: TGTGCCAGCAGCACAGGGCGGGGGAGGGATACGCAGTATTTT; cdr3_aa: CASSTGRGRDTQYF
j_call: TRBJ2-7; d_call: TRBD1; v_call: TRBV3-1/TRBV3-2; clone_size: -; cdr3_nt: TGTGCCAGCAGCGGGACAGGGTTATCCTACGAGCAGTACTTC; cdr3_aa: CASSGTGLSYEQYF
j_call: TRBJ2-7; d_call: TRBD1; v_call: TRBV18; clone_size: -; cdr3_nt: TGTGCCAGCTCCCTGGGACAGGGGTCCTACGAGCAGTACTTC; cdr3_aa: CASSLGQGSYEQYF
j_call: TRBJ2-7; d_call: TRBD1; v_call: TRBV29-1; clone_size: -; cdr3_nt: TGCAGCGTTGGGGGACAGGGGACCTACGAGCAGTACTTC; cdr3_aa: CSVGGQGTYEQYF
j_call: TRBJ2-7; d_call: TRBD1; v_call: TRBV19; clone_size: -; cdr3_nt: TGTGCCAGCGGACCGGGACAGGGGATTTCCGAGCAGTACTTC; cdr3_aa: CASGPGQGISEQYF
j_call: TRBJ2-1; d_call: -; v_call: TRBV23-1; clone_size: -; cdr3_nt: -; cdr3_aa: CASSHRFRKLTMSSSSFEQFF
j_call: TRBJ1-3; d_call: TRBD1; v_call: TRBV10-3; clone_size: -; cdr3_nt: TGTGCCGTCAGGGGGGAGGCACACTCTGGAAACACCATATATTTT; cdr3_aa: CAVRGEAHSGNTIYF
j_call: TRBJ2-7; d_call: TRBD1; v_call: TRBV15; clone_size: -; cdr3_nt: TGTGCCACCAGCACGGAGGGACAGGGTCAATACGAGCAGTACTTC; cdr3_aa: CATSTEGQGQYEQYF
j_call: TRBJ1-3; d_call: -; v_call: TRBV28; clone_size: few; cdr3_nt: TGTGCCAGCCAGGTCTCTGGAAACACCATATATTTT; cdr3_aa: CASQVSGNTIYF
j_call: TRBJ2-1; d_call: TRBD1; v_call: TRBV28; clone_size: -; cdr3_nt: TGTGCCAGCAGTTTTCCCGGGACAGACTTAAACAATGAGCAGTTCTTC; cdr3_aa: CASSFPGTDLNNEQFF
j_call: TRBJ2-7; d_call: -; v_call: TRBV11-3; clone_size: -; cdr3_nt: TGTGCCAGCAGCACTGACAGAGACAATGGGGAGCAGTACTTC; cdr3_aa: CASSTDRDNGEQYF
j_call: TRBJ2-1; d_call: -; v_call: TRBV28; clone_size: -; cdr3_nt: TGTGCCAGCAGTTTGAGTGGTGGGGCCGGGAGGTTCTTC; cdr3_aa: CASSLSGGAGRFF
j_call: TRBJ1-1; d_call: -; v_call: TRBV6-5; clone_size: -; cdr3_nt: TGTGCCAGCAGTTACACCTGGGGGGACACTGAAGCTTTCTTT; cdr3_aa: CASSYTWGDTEAFF
j_call: TRBJ2-2; d_call: -; v_call: TRBV7-2; clone_size: few; cdr3_nt: TGTGCCAGCAGCTTAGATGAGATAGCAGCGAACACCGGGGAGCTGTTTTTT; cdr3_aa: CASSLDEIAANTGELFF
j_call: TRBJ2-7; d_call: -; v_call: TRBV2; clone_size: once; cdr3_nt: TGTGCCAGCAGTGTTTACGGAGCCTACGAGCAGTACTTC; cdr3_aa: CASSVYGAYEQYF
j_call: TRBJ2-1; d_call: TRBD2; v_call: TRBV30; clone_size: -; cdr3_nt: TGTGCCTGGAGTGGAAGCGGGATCTACAATGAGCAGTTCTTC; cdr3_aa: CAWSGSGIYNEQFF
j_call: TRBJ1-1; d_call: -; v_call: TRBV21-1; clone_size: -; cdr3_nt: TGTGCCAGCAGCACGAGACAGCGACAGGGAGAGGCTTTCTTT; cdr3_aa: CASSTRQRQGEAFF
j_call: TRBJ1-1; d_call: -; v_call: TRBV7-9; clone_size: once; cdr3_nt: TGTGCCAGCAGCTGGGGGGGTGAAGCTTTCTTT; cdr3_aa: CASSWGGEAFF
j_call: TRBJ2-1; d_call: -; v_call: TRBV28; clone_size: -; cdr3_nt: TGTGCCAGCAGTCCCGGAGTAGCGGCTACCTACAATGAGCAGTTCTTC; cdr3_aa: CASSPGVAATYNEQFF
j_call: TRBJ1-2; d_call: -; v_call: TRBV20-1; clone_size: once; cdr3_nt: TGCAGTGCGGACTTTAACTATGGCTACACCTTC; cdr3_aa: CSADFNYGYTF
j_call: TRBJ2-5; d_call: -; v_call: TRBV30; clone_size: -; cdr3_nt: TGTGCCTTTCAACAGGGCAGTGGCGAAGAGACCCAGTACTTC; cdr3_aa: CAFQQGSGEETQYF
j_call: TRBJ1-2; d_call: TRBD1; v_call: TRBV19; clone_size: -; cdr3_nt: TGTGCCAGTAGTGAAATGGGACAGAAGTATGGCTACACCTTC; cdr3_aa: CASSEMGQKYGYTF
j_call: TRBJ2-7; d_call: -; v_call: TRBV21-1; clone_size: -; cdr3_nt: TGTGCCAGCAGCCTTCCCCCCGAAACAGGGTTGAGGTACGAGCAGTACTTC; cdr3_aa: CASSLPPETGLRYEQYF
j_call: TRBJ2-3; d_call: TRBD1; v_call: TRBV3-1/TRBV3-2; clone_size: -; cdr3_nt: TGTGCCAGCAGCCCCGGGACAGGGGGGACAGATACGCAGTATTTT; cdr3_aa: CASSPGTGGTDTQYF
j_call: TRBJ2-7; d_call: TRBD1; v_call: TRBV19; clone_size: -; cdr3_nt: TGTGCCAGTAGTATAGCCAGGGGGTCTTACGAGCAGTACTTC; cdr3_aa: CASSIARGSYEQYF